This T cell receptor (beta chain) was captured in a study of blood T cell repertoires in COVID-19 (dated by TCRdb to the early 2020s). Regarding the study in general: Samples covering the acute and convalescent phases of COVID-19 were provided by collaborators in the United States, Italy and Spain. The sample metadata nearly always contained a de-identified subject ID, COVID-19 status, age in years and sex. The material from the prospective study consisted of cDNA or gDNA derived from T cells, B-cell-depleted T cells, or PBMCs. Where available, HLA class I and class II types were taken from metadata supplied by the sample provider and were not determined by assay-based typing. The repertoires were released in a freely available public database intended as a resource for research on the immune response to SARS-CoV-2. Deeply sampled blood TCRbeta repertoires from subjects exposed to, actively infected with, or recovered from COVID-19 were included in the dataset. The samples were drawn from two sources: the first 160 participants of the ongoing ImmuneRACE study, and fewer than 1,500 subjects contributed by 6 global collaborators.

The collaborating institutions used their own protocols to collect whole blood in K2EDTA tubes. Collaborator samples were shipped for TCRbeta analysis as frozen whole blood, isolated PBMCs, or DNA extracted from either sample type. The immunoSEQ Assay, a bias-controlled multiplex PCR, was used to amplify TCRbeta CDR3 regions from genomic DNA. The authors processed their data as follows. The number of nucleated cells in each sample was estimated by amplification of reference gene primers within the assay. To quantify the absolute abundance of each unique TCRbeta CDR3 rearrangement, sequence reads were collapsed and filtered. For each sample, productive Simpson clonality was calculated as the square root of Simpson's diversity index across productive rearrangements. TCRdb mirrors the immuneACCESS table, restricted to in-frame sequences. Some clones are absent from its copies; in checked studies, under half trace to an unresolved V gene, and the reason for the others is unknown. The V and J calls and clone size were taken over from that table, and D and trimming were inferred from the DNA. This sample lists roughly 330,000 clones; around 89% were detected once. The ten largest clones capture roughly 4% of the sample.

For this clone: Its antigen is unknown. Per-base quality was not reported, and no clone a single base away is much larger than it.

Trimming takes 5 bases from V and 3 bases from J, and the germline ends sit 13 bases apart. From a lookup of the germline V gene, CDR1 and CDR2 are MRHNA and SNTAGT. The CDR3 runs 15 residues from the cysteine to the phenylalanine. Only the CDR3 DNA stays, 45 bases, in frame from base 1. General study outcomes and caveats: Clinical and demographic metadata were provided uncurated, with the amount varying by source and participant.

The source of this sequence is a woman aged 50 to 65 with active or convalescent COVID-19. The sequencing input was peripheral blood. The chain is assembled from TRBV6-4 and TRBJ2-2, with no D gene named confidently. In nucleotide form, the sequence is TGTGCCAGCAGTCAGTCGACCGACTACACCGGGGAGCTGTTTTTT. Translation gives CASSQSTDYTGELFF.